The T cell receptor (beta chain) under discussion was sequenced for a study of blood T cell repertoires in COVID-19. Assay used: immunoSEQ multiplex PCR; TCRdb lists only in-frame clones, some missing. The sample contains more than 300,000 clones, 90% of which appear only once. Germline V gives CDR1 MDHEN, CDR2 SYDVKM. The CDR3 is 14 amino acids. With V trimmed by 6 bases and J by 5 bases, 8 bases remained unmatched. The chain couples TRBV28 to TRBJ2-5; TRBD1 agrees at 8 bases. The source is a woman in her thirties or forties with COVID-19, enrolled during active disease. Sequencing input: peripheral blood. The DNA of the CDR3 is TGTGCCAGCAGGGTGACAGGGGTGTGGGAGACCCAGTACTTC. Translated, it gives CASRVTGVWETQYF.